This is a list of T cell receptor beta chains from one sample in a study of OX40 agonist ivuxolimab in advanced cancers. The table came from immunoSEQ multiplex PCR; TCRdb's copy has only in-frame clones and leaves some out. The sample has 7,000 to 7,500 clones; 80% to 85% are singletons. The sample was CD4+ or CD8+ T cells sorted from blood, taken in a trial of the OX40 agonist ivuxolimab. The receptors derive from an adult with an advanced solid tumor such as melanoma, head and neck, liver or kidney cancer. The CDR3 runs from the conserved cysteine through the conserved F or W. D genes are given only for firm matches. Size values are once, few and many counts, or a class for expanded clones, and some rows have none.

TRBJ1-6 | - | TRBV4-2 | few | CASSHPALDSPLHF | TGTGCCAGCAGCCACCCCGCCCTGGATTCACCCCTCCACTTT
TRBJ2-1 | TRBD2 | TRBV7-6 | - | CASLAGGNNEQFF | TGTGCCAGCCTGGCGGGGGGGAACAATGAGCAGTTCTTC
TRBJ2-3 | - | TRBV7-8 | - | CASSLVPGLSGDTQYF | TGTGCCAGCAGCTTAGTTCCAGGGCTCTCTGGAGATACGCAGTATTTT
TRBJ2-7 | - | TRBV6-5 | - | CASSYREQVYEQYF | TGTGCCAGCAGTTACCGGGAACAGGTCTACGAGCAGTACTTC
TRBJ2-1 | - | TRBV6-5 | - | CASGPSLSEQFF | TGTGCCAGCGGACCCTCTTTGTCTGAGCAGTTCTTC
TRBJ2-1 | TRBD2 | TRBV6-5 | once | CASSYSPSGYNEQFF | TGTGCCAGCAGTTACTCTCCTAGCGGTTACAATGAGCAGTTCTTC
TRBJ1-4 | - | TRBV19 | once | CASTLLGLDEKLFF | TGTGCCAGTACCCTTTTGGGGTTGGATGAAAAACTGTTTTTT
TRBJ1-2 | - | TRBV5-1 | - | CASSLAVTNYGYTF | TGCGCCAGCAGCTTGGCCGTAACGAACTATGGCTACACCTTC
TRBJ1-1 | - | TRBV10-3 | few | CAISESGLTGNTEAFF | TGTGCCATCAGTGAGTCAGGGCTCACCGGGAACACTGAAGCTTTCTTT
TRBJ1-1 | - | TRBV10-3 | once | CAISESARVFTEAFF | TGTGCCATCAGTGAAAGCGCCAGGGTGTTCACTGAAGCTTTCTTT
TRBJ2-5 | TRBD1 | TRBV27 | - | CASETKLQGNETQYF | TGTGCCAGCGAGACCAAACTACAGGGGAACGAGACCCAGTACTTC
TRBJ2-3 | - | TRBV6-1 | - | CASSEARGDITDTQYF | TGTGCCAGCAGTGAAGCCCGCGGTGACATCACAGATACGCAGTATTTT
TRBJ2-3 | - | TRBV9 | - | CASSVISGDTQYF | TGTGCCAGCAGCGTCATCTCAGGAGATACGCAGTATTTT
TRBJ2-1 | - | TRBV9 | once | CASSVETLYNEQFF | TGTGCCAGCAGCGTAGAAACTTTATACAATGAGCAGTTCTTC
TRBJ1-2 | - | TRBV30 | - | CAWSGGAGDGYTF | TGTGCCTGGAGCGGCGGGGCGGGAGACGGCTACACCTTC
TRBJ2-5 | - | TRBV6-1 | - | CASRRQSGETQYF | TGTGCCAGCAGGAGACAGAGCGGGGAGACCCAGTACTTC
TRBJ2-5 | - | TRBV7-9 | - | CASSLDRTERGSQYF | TGTGCCAGCAGCTTAGATCGGACGGAGCGAGGGTCCCAGTACTTC
TRBJ1-1 | - | TRBV7-9 | - | CASSFEGRVFEAFF | TGTGCCAGCAGCTTCGAGGGACGGGTTTTTGAAGCTTTCTTT
TRBJ1-2 | - | TRBV30 | - | CAWSHRGTGTNNGYTF | TGTGCCTGGAGTCACCGAGGTACAGGGACGAACAATGGCTACACCTTC
TRBJ2-7 | - | TRBV5-6 | - | CASSWGLGRYEQYF | TGTGCCAGCAGCTGGGGGCTGGGCCGCTACGAGCAGTACTTC
TRBJ2-3 | TRBD2 | TRBV7-2 | - | CASSPLAGGLSNRADTQYF | TGTGCCAGCAGTCCACTAGCGGGGGGGCTCTCTAACAGGGCAGATACGCAGTATTTT
TRBJ1-4 | - | TRBV2 | - | CASSVPVTVNEKLFF | TGTGCCAGCAGTGTGCCGGTGACAGTTAATGAAAAACTGTTTTTT
TRBJ1-1 | - | TRBV19 | few | CASSIVVGNEAFF | TGTGCCAGTAGTATAGTGGTGGGTAATGAAGCTTTCTTT
TRBJ1-4 | TRBD1 | TRBV9 | - | CASSVTGTNEKLFF | TGTGCCAGCAGCGTGACAGGGACTAATGAAAAACTGTTTTTT
TRBJ2-7 | - | TRBV1 | - | CTSSQELKRGICLYEQYF | TGCACCAGCAGCCAAGAGCTAAAGCGGGGGATCTGTTTGTACGAGCAGTACTTC
TRBJ2-5 | - | TRBV10-2 | - | CASRGGRYQETQYF | TGCGCCAGCAGGGGGGGACGGTACCAAGAGACCCAGTACTTC
TRBJ2-7 | TRBD1 | TRBV5-6 | few | CASRPTGQPYEQYF | TGTGCCAGCAGACCCACGGGACAGCCCTACGAGCAGTACTTC
TRBJ2-2 | - | TRBV27 | - | CASSSWDTNTGELFF | TGTGCCAGCAGTTCCTGGGACACGAACACCGGGGAGCTGTTTTTT
TRBJ2-1 | - | TRBV7-6 | - | CASSPGGEVYNEQFF | TGTGCCAGCAGCCCGGGTGGGGAGGTCTACAATGAGCAGTTCTTC
TRBJ2-5 | TRBD1 | TRBV10-3 | - | CAISDWDRGQETQYF | TGTGCCATCAGTGATTGGGACAGGGGGCAAGAGACCCAGTACTTC
TRBJ1-5 | TRBD1 | TRBV6-1 | - | CASSDGTGSSNQPQHF | TGTGCCAGCAGTGATGGGACAGGGTCTAGCAATCAGCCCCAGCATTTT
TRBJ1-5 | TRBD1 | TRBV28 | - | CASSYPGQGAVGQPQHF | TGTGCCAGCAGTTACCCAGGACAGGGGGCGGTCGGGCAGCCCCAGCATTTT
TRBJ2-2 | - | TRBV2 | few | CASLGSESNTGELFF | TGTGCCAGCTTGGGGTCCGAGTCGAACACCGGGGAGCTGTTTTTT
TRBJ2-3 | TRBD2 | TRBV6-4 | - | CASSDSGGGSDTQYF | TGTGCCAGCAGTGACTCTGGCGGGGGGTCAGATACGCAGTATTTT
TRBJ2-1 | - | TRBV7-9 | - | CASRYPAYNEQFF | TGTGCCAGCAGATACCCGGCGTACAATGAGCAGTTCTTC
TRBJ2-5 | - | TRBV13 | - | CASSRTGGGETQYF | TGTGCCAGCAGCCGTACAGGGGGGGGAGAGACCCAGTACTTC
TRBJ2-7 | - | TRBV4-2 | - | CASSQGTGLEQYF | TGTGCCAGCAGCCAAGGGACGGGGCTCGAGCAGTACTTC
TRBJ1-2 | - | TRBV27 | - | CASSLPGTPVVDGYTF | TGTGCCAGCAGCTTGCCCGGGACCCCCGTGGTGGATGGCTACACCTTC
TRBJ2-3 | - | TRBV5-1 | - | CASSLEPRVPDTQYF | TGCGCCAGCAGCCTGGAGCCCCGGGTCCCAGATACGCAGTATTTT
TRBJ2-3 | TRBD2 | TRBV7-6 | once | CASSLKAGGTTDTQYF | TGTGCCAGCAGCTTAAAAGCGGGGGGAACCACAGATACGCAGTATTTT
TRBJ2-7 | TRBD2 | TRBV14 | - | CASSQETSGTYEQYF | TGTGCCAGCAGCCAAGAAACTAGCGGGACCTACGAGCAGTACTTC
TRBJ1-2 | - | TRBV11-2 | few | CASSLPGTPVDGYTF | TGTGCCAGCAGCTTGCCCGGGACCCCCGTGGATGGCTACACCTTC
TRBJ2-7 | - | TRBV7-6 | - | CASSSSPTSYWSYEQYF | TGTGCCAGCAGCTCGTCCCCAACTAGCTATTGGAGCTACGAGCAGTACTTC
TRBJ2-7 | - | TRBV4-1 | - | CASSQDQRSGLVNEQYF | TGCGCCAGCAGCCAAGATCAACGCTCGGGCCTTGTGAACGAGCAGTACTTC
TRBJ2-5 | TRBD2 | TRBV7-9 | - | CASSLVSTGGRETQYF | TGTGCCAGCAGCTTAGTGTCCACGGGGGGGCGTGAGACCCAGTACTTC
TRBJ1-1 | - | TRBV2 | once | CASIGGNTEAFF | TGTGCCAGCATTGGAGGGAACACTGAAGCTTTCTTT
TRBJ1-6 | - | TRBV21-1 | - | CASSKVLSETVSRNSPLHF | TGTGCCAGCAGCAAAGTTCTGTCGGAAACAGTGTCTCGGAATTCACCCCTCCACTTT
TRBJ2-5 | - | TRBV2 | - | CASREEHF | TGTGCCAGCAGGGAGGAACACTTC
TRBJ1-1 | - | TRBV30 | - | CACHGQAPNEAFF | TGTGCCTGCCACGGCCAGGCCCCAAATGAAGCTTTCTTT
TRBJ1-5 | - | TRBV6-6 | - | CASSSFEGQHF | TGTGCCAGCAGTTCATTTGAGGGTCAGCATTTT
TRBJ2-1 | TRBD1 | TRBV4-1 | - | CASSQFQGAENEQFF | TGCGCCAGCAGCCAATTCCAGGGGGCTGAAAATGAGCAGTTCTTC
TRBJ1-2 | - | TRBV5-6 | - | CASSLSGSFNYGYTF | TGTGCCAGCAGCTTGTCGGGCAGCTTTAACTATGGCTACACCTTC